The entry below gives a single T cell receptor beta chain sequence along with its context. Its antigen is not identified. The CDR3 is 14 amino acids. V gave up 1 base and J gave up 0 bases, with 7 bases separating them. Germline values: CDR1 GTSNPN, CDR2 SVGIG (reference sequence). Described treatment: oral pan-JAK inhibitor, 5-10 mg twice daily. As the sequencing template, cDNA was produced by extracting RNA and reverse transcribing it. Generated by immunoSEQ multiplex PCR, the TCRdb table keeps only in-frame clones and is missing some. The sample carries about 140,000 clones, less than 70% recorded once. This record belongs to a study of CD8+ T cells in alopecia areata. Study findings and constraints: On tofacitinib, scalp and blood still held many of the expanded lesional clones.

The chain combines TRBV30 with TRBJ1-5; D ambiguous. The sample in question was CD8+ T cells sorted from blood, obtained at week 4, from a patient treated with tofacitinib. The receptor's source is a human donor with alopecia areata. CDR3: CAWSGIYSNQPQHF. The CDR3 DNA reads as TGTGCCTGGAGTGGCATTTATAGCAATCAGCCCCAGCATTTT.